The source of this TCR beta chain is a study of Ad26.COV2.S vaccination and SARS-CoV-2 variants. Turning to the study itself: Ad26.COV2.S shots went into the muscle once or twice, 56 days apart.

Overall study findings and caveats: It was reported that spike-specific CD8+ and CD4+ T cell responses were substantially broad after vaccination.

Treatment described: 15 to 20 received Ad26.COV2.S at low or high dose, single or two shots; several received placebo; per-sample allocation not given. Collection of samples fell on day 63 after the first vaccine or placebo injection. This clone has only one observation. The antigen remains unidentified. Profiled with immunoSEQ multiplex PCR; TCRdb holds only in-frame clones, not every one. The table lists 430,000 or so clones, 80% to 95% of them singletons. CDR3 length equals 16 residues. V lost 3 bases and J lost 3; bases outside the gene matches: 1. Germline V gene sequence: CDR1 KGHSH, CDR2 LQKENI.

Sequenced material: peripheral blood, taken in a trial of Ad26.COV2.S vaccine versus placebo. The TCR sequence derives from a person aged 18-65 years who received the Ad26.COV2.S COVID-19 vaccine or a placebo. This chain links TRBV18 with TRBJ2-2, with TRBD2 identical over 13 bases. The CDR3 bases are TGTGCCAGCTCACCTACTAGCGGGAGGGACACCGGGGAGCTGTTTTTT. Its protein product is CASSPTSGRDTGELFF.